One and the same sample provided the 23 T cell receptor beta chains below, sequenced in a study of shared clonotypes between healthy human individuals. Produced via immunoSEQ multiplex PCR; TCRdb's table is partial and in-frame only. The sample consists of over a million clones, around 95% of them appearing once. The sample taken for sequencing was naive CD4+ T cells sorted from blood. Stated subset: CD45RA+ positively selected. The source of these receptors is a man aged 30-40 years in good health.

V is TRBV5-4 and J is TRBJ2-7; TRBD2 matches at 14 bases. Germline CDR1 reads SGHNT; CDR2 reads YYREEE (reference sequence). Losses at the gene ends were 4 bases for V and 3 bases for J; bases not matched to a gene: 6. The CDR3 covers 16 residues. CDR3 sequence reads: CASSKGLAGANYEQYF. The CDR3 DNA is TGTGCCAGCAGCAAGGGACTAGCGGGAGCCAACTACGAGCAGTACTTC. Looking up the rest from reference TRBV5-4 and TRBJ2-7 gives the full variable domain: ETGVTQSPTHLIKTRGQQVTLRCSSQSGHNTVSWYQQALGQGPQFIFQYYREEENGRGNFPPRFSGLQFPNYSSELNVNALELDDSALYLCASSKGLAGANYEQYFGPGTRLTVT.

This rearrangement joins TRBV27 to TRBJ2-7, with 11 bases aligning to TRBD1. V was pared by 3 bases and J by 0 bases, with 13 bases of the junction left unmatched. This CDR3 is 19 amino acids long. Germline CDR1 is MNHEY and CDR2 is SMNVEV (reference sequence). CDR3 protein: CASSFLPPGQGVGSYEQYF. The CDR3 nucleotides are TGTGCCAGCAGTTTTCTCCCTCCGGGACAGGGGGTGGGCTCCTACGAGCAGTACTTC.

The chain employs TRBV9 and TRBJ1-1, with 11 positions matching TRBD1. V lost 0 bases to trimming and J lost 4 bases; unmatched junction nucleotides: 8. In germline, CDR1 is SGDLS, CDR2 YYNGEE. This CDR3 has 17 amino acids. CDR3 sequence (DNA): TGTGCCAGCAGCGTAGGGACAGGGGGCGCGGGGGTCACTGAAGCTTTCTTT. Translated: CASSVGTGGAGVTEAFF.

The CDR3 spells CASSLIAADNEQFF. In DNA form, the CDR3 reads TGCGCCAGCAGTTTAATAGCGGCCGACAATGAGCAGTTCTTC. The chain is built from TRBV5-1 and TRBJ2-1; possible D gene TRBD2, 6 bases. Germline CDR1 reads SGHRS; CDR2 reads YFSETQ. The CDR3 sequence is 14 residues long. The V end was cut by 5 bases, the J end by 5 bases, with 14 bases between.

The DNA of the CDR3 is TGTGCCAGCAGCGGGCCAGGAGGAGGCTACACCTTC. It specifies CASSGPGGGYTF. The chain employs TRBV25-1 and TRBJ1-2; D gene unclear. Trimming shortened V by 6 bases and J by 8 bases, and 13 bases separated the two germline ends. The germline CDR1 and CDR2 sequences are MGHDK and SYGVNS. The CDR3 runs 12 residues.

A single count supports this clone. The sample holds other DNA sequences that translate to the same CDR3. The rearrangement links TRBV7-2 to TRBJ2-7, with D possibly matching TRBD2 (5 bases). CDR3 length: 12 residues. The V end lost 4 bases, the J end lost 4 bases, and 8 bases lay between the germline ends. The germline V gene has CDR1 SGHTA and CDR2 FQGNSA. This CDR3 is CASSYSGYEQYF. Written as DNA, the CDR3 is TGTGCCAGCAGCTACTCGGGGTACGAGCAGTACTTC.

The chain combines TRBV27 with TRBJ2-2, with TRBD2 matching over 9 bases. The CDR3 contains 16 residues. With 5 bases clipped from V and 7 bases from J, the junction kept 11 bases outside the gene matches. Germline V gene data show CDR1 as MNHEY and CDR2 as SMNVEV (reference sequence). Here the CDR3 reads CASSPLAGGPLGELFF. In DNA, the CDR3 is TGTGCCAGCAGTCCCTTGGCGGGAGGGCCCCTCGGGGAGCTGTTTTTT.

The chain uses TRBV30 and TRBJ1-4; no reliable D call. The CDR3 runs 13 residues. Germline V CDR1 and CDR2: GTSNPN, SVGIG (reference sequence). With 0 bases removed from V and 7 bases from J, the gap between germline ends came to 9 bases. As DNA, the CDR3 is TGTGCCTGGAGTGTAAGAGTTCTTGAAAAACTGTTTTTT. Translation gives CAWSVRVLEKLFF.

The chain combines TRBV5-8 with TRBJ1-4; D is possibly TRBD1 (6 bases). Germline loops: CDR1 SGHTS, CDR2 YDEGEE. The V end lost 8 bases, the J end lost 6 bases, and 8 bases lay between the germline ends. The CDR3 runs to 11 residues. The CDR3 loop is CARGGHEKLFF. CDR3 nucleotides: TGTGCCAGGGGGGGGCATGAAAAACTGTTTTTT.

The V gene is TRBV10-2, the J gene TRBJ1-3; D unclear. Deletions cut 7 bases from V and 4 bases from J, with 5 bases between. Germline-derived CDR1 and CDR2 are WSHSY and SAAADI. This CDR3 spans 11 amino acids. CDR3: CASNSGNTIYF. CDR3 DNA: TGCGCCAGCAATTCCGGAAACACCATATATTTT.

J is TRBJ2-6 and V is TRBV28; 8 bases are a match to TRBD1. The ends lost 8 bases at V and 0 bases at J; junction bases unmatched: 12. Germline CDR1 and CDR2: MDHEN and SYDVKM. This CDR3 has 18 residues. As DNA, the CDR3 is TGTGCCAGCGGACAGACAGGGGCCCCCCCCTCTGGGGCCAACGTCCTGACTTTC. It is translated as CASGQTGAPPSGANVLTF.

CDR3 in amino acids: CASSLAGSAANEKLFF. DNA of the CDR3: TGCGCCAGCAGCTTGGCGGGCTCCGCGGCTAATGAAAAACTGTTTTTT. This chain uses TRBV5-1 with TRBJ1-4; D is unresolved. Germline CDR1 is SGHRS and CDR2 is YFSETQ. The V end was cut by 0 bases, the J end by 3 bases, with 12 bases between. The CDR3 contains 16 residues.

This sequence joins TRBV5-4 and TRBJ2-7; possible D gene TRBD2, 6 bases. Between the trimmed V and J ends, which lost 4 bases and 0 bases, there was a span of 14 bases. The CDR3 contains 15 residues. Germline assignment: CDR1 SGHNT and CDR2 YYREEE (reference sequence). The CDR3 DNA reads as TGTGCCAGCAGCGGCCCGGGGGAGACCTCCTACGAGCAGTACTTC. Protein: CASSGPGETSYEQYF.

CDR3 nucleotide sequence: TGTGCCAGCAGCTCCGGTTCCGGACAACACTACGAGCAGTACTTC. Amino acids: CASSSGSGQHYEQYF. The chain employs TRBV7-8 and TRBJ2-7; a weak D match, TRBD1 (5 bases). Germline assignment: CDR1 SGHVS and CDR2 FQNEAQ. The CDR3 loop spans 15 amino acids. Trimming left V 4 bases short and J 3 bases short, with 16 bases between.

V gene TRBV7-2 combines with J gene TRBJ2-1; 11 positions match TRBD2. The junction had 10 bases not matched to a gene; V was cut back by 5 bases and J by 10 bases. The CDR3 is 15 residues long. Germline V gives CDR1 SGHTA, CDR2 FQGNSA. The CDR3: CASSPLRLAGSEQFF. The CDR3 nucleotides are TGTGCCAGCAGCCCCCTGAGACTAGCGGGAAGCGAGCAGTTCTTC. Full variable domain (outside the CDR3, taken from reference TRBV7-2 and TRBJ2-1): GAGVSQSPSNKVTEKGKDVELRCDPISGHTALYWYRQSLGQGLEFLIYFQGNSAPDKSGLPSDRFSAERTGGSVSTLTIQRTQQEDSAVYLCASSPLRLAGSEQFFGPGTRLTVL.

The chain uses TRBV19 and TRBJ1-4, with a tentative D call TRBD1 (6 bases). The V and J ends lost 5 bases and 11 bases respectively, with 18 bases between them. CDR1 is LNHDA, CDR2 SQIVND, per germline (reference sequence). The CDR3 is 14 residues long. The CDR3 loop is CASSHRAPGGKLFF. The CDR3 nucleotides are TGTGCCAGTAGTCACAGGGCCCCCGGTGGGAAACTGTTTTTT.

This chain joins TRBV19 and TRBJ1-1, with D unclear. This CDR3 spans 12 amino acids. The V end lost 10 bases, the J end lost 4 bases, and 13 bases lay between the germline ends. Germline V lookup: CDR1 LNHDA, CDR2 SQIVND (reference sequence). The CDR3 DNA is TGTGCCACCTCCCGGGTCTCCACTGAAGCTTTCTTT. Residues: CATSRVSTEAFF.

The chain is built from TRBV4-1 and TRBJ2-2; maybe TRBD2 (5 bases). Germline values: CDR1 MGHRA, CDR2 YSYEKL. Between the trimmed V and J ends, which lost 0 bases and 11 bases, there was a span of 16 bases. This CDR3 comprises 15 residues. This CDR3 reads CASSQEEMRAVELFF. For the CDR3, the DNA is TGCGCCAGCAGCCAAGAGGAGATGCGAGCGGTTGAGCTGTTTTTT.

This chain uses TRBV5-4 with TRBJ2-1; D is ambiguous. V dropped 2 bases and J dropped 5 bases, with 11 bases sitting between them. The germline gives CDR1 SGHNT, CDR2 YYREEE (reference sequence). The CDR3 is 14 amino acids. The CDR3 loop is CASSFRKINNEQFF. CDR3 nucleotide sequence: TGTGCCAGCAGCTTTAGGAAGATTAACAATGAGCAGTTCTTC.

V gene TRBV7-8 combines with J gene TRBJ1-2, with a possible D match to TRBD1 (6 bases). Germline lookup yields CDR1 SGHVS and CDR2 FQNEAQ. The CDR3 consists of 15 residues. V was clipped by 3 bases and J by 0 bases, with 11 bases between them. The CDR3 DNA follows: TGTGCCAGCAGCTTGTACAGGGCCTCTAACTATGGCTACACCTTC. Protein: CASSLYRASNYGYTF.

This clone came up once. CDR3 DNA sequence: TGCGCCAGCAGCTCCCGACTAGCGGGAGGCCAAGAGACCCAGTACTTC. As protein: CASSSRLAGGQETQYF. V usage is TRBV5-1 and J usage is TRBJ2-5; TRBD2 aligns across 13 bases. J gave up 1 base and V 3 bases, and 3 bases lay outside the gene matches. CDR3 length: 16 amino acids. Germline loops: CDR1 SGHRS, CDR2 YFSETQ.

The chain joins TRBV4-3 to TRBJ2-6; D could derive from TRBD1 or TRBD2 (6 bases each). Germline V lookup: CDR1 LGHNA, CDR2 YSLEER. V was clipped by 6 bases and J by 0 bases, with 15 bases between them. The CDR3 loop spans 17 amino acids. DNA for the CDR3: TGCGCCAGCAGTCAAACCAGGGGACTCTCTGGGGCCAACGTCCTGACTTTC. It codes for CASSQTRGLSGANVLTF.

This clone was recorded a few times. The CDR3 bases are TGTGCCAGCAGCTTGGATGTATCTGGGGCCAACGTCCTGACTTTC. Its protein is CASSLDVSGANVLTF. The chain uses TRBV5-6 and TRBJ2-6; no clear D. Germline lookup yields CDR1 SGHDT and CDR2 YYEEEE. V dropped 0 bases and J dropped 1 base, with 5 bases sitting between them. The CDR3 covers 15 residues.